This TCR beta chain came from a study of blood T cells in healthy people across ages. V lost 2 bases to trimming and J lost 3 bases; unmatched junction nucleotides: 6. The germline gives CDR1 SGHAT, CDR2 FQNNGV. The CDR3 runs to 16 residues. PCR was performed a second time for roughly 7 to 12 cycles using a sample-barcoded 5' primer and a J-beta primer mix. A 12-random-nucleotide template-switch adaptor tagged each cDNA molecule. MiXCR was run by TCRdb on the 5' RACE reads, yielding one entry per CDR3 protein. The repertoire has about 1,800,000 distinct CDR3 sequences, about 28% of them found once; the top ten carry 7% to 9%. Extraction of total RNA produced a minimum of 5.5 micrograms from each sample.

V usage is TRBV11-2 and J usage is TRBJ2-2; the match to TRBD1 covers 7 bases. Sequencing was performed on blood. This clonotype was obtained from a woman aged 30 to 39 in good health. The CDR3, as DNA: TGTGCCAGCAGCTTACAAGGGGGCCCCGACACCGGGGAGCTGTTTTTT. This encodes CASSLQGGPDTGELFF.